This record looks at one TCR beta chain sequence and its context. These data are taken from a study of PD-L1 blockade in urothelial cancer. Study-level information: When patients started atezolizumab in the mid-2010s, it was given at 1,200 mg intravenously every 3 weeks. Blood drawn 3 weeks (second dose) and 6 weeks after treatment start was analyzed. Patients had been given 0 to 3 earlier chemotherapy regimens.

TCRdb's copy holds only in-frame clones and misses some; the assay was immunoSEQ multiplex PCR. The table lists approximately 88,000 clones, about 83% of them singletons. V was shortened by 2 bases and J by 0 bases, with 11 bases between the two germline ends. The CDR3 loop spans 16 amino acids. CDR1 is SGHVS, CDR2 FNYEAQ, per germline. Described time point: pretreatment peripheral blood. Patient sample counts ranged from 1 to 8, pretreatment and on-treatment. The J gene is TRBJ1-3, the V gene TRBV7-6, with D perhaps TRBD1 (5 bases). Sequenced here: PBMCs, sampled around atezolizumab (anti-PD-L1) treatment. The TCR was taken from a man aged 60-69 years with urothelial cancer. CDR3 residues: CASSLLTGFSGNTIYF. The CDR3 DNA reads TGTGCCAGCAGCTTATTAACAGGTTTCTCTGGAAACACCATATATTTT.